The 16 T cell receptor beta chains in this list originate from one sample, sequenced in a study of cytomegalovirus exposure and HLA in healthy donors. The study ran its PCR with 60 Vbeta and 13 Jbeta primers. Libraries were prepared by immunoSEQ multiplex PCR; TCRdb keeps only in-frame clonotypes and omits some of them. The sample lists 95,000 to 150,000 clones, 82% occurring once. Source material: PBMCs. The receptors derive from a woman aged 18 to 35 in good health and CMV-seronegative.

The chain links TRBV9 to TRBJ1-3; 11 bases are a match to TRBD1. The V and J ends lost 0 bases and 1 base, in that order; junction bases with no gene match: 6. CDR3 length equals 18 residues. The germline V gene encodes CDR1 SGDLS and CDR2 YYNGEE. Here the CDR3 reads CASSVGDRGVWSGNTIYF. The CDR3 bases are TGTGCCAGCAGCGTAGGGGACAGGGGGGTCTGGTCTGGAAACACCATATATTTT.

The J gene is TRBJ1-5, the V gene TRBV6-6, with D unresolved. From germline, CDR1 is MNHNY and CDR2 SVGAGI (reference sequence). The CDR3 length is 13 residues. Trimming pared 0 bases from V and 9 bases from J, leaving 9 bases between. The CDR3 nucleotides are TGTGCCAGCAGTTACTCGAGGCAGCCGCCCCAGCATTTT. Translating gives CASSYSRQPPQHF.

This chain connects TRBV18 to TRBJ1-1; maybe TRBD1 (5 bases). V lost 6 bases and J lost 5, with 16 bases in between. The CDR3 consists of 14 residues. The germline V gene encodes CDR1 KGHSH and CDR2 LQKENI. The CDR3 sequence is CASSLSGGRTEAFF. Here the CDR3 DNA reads TGTGCCAGCTCGTTGAGCGGGGGTAGAACTGAAGCTTTCTTT.

Only a few counts were recorded for this clone. The chain carries TRBV11-2 and TRBJ2-7; TRBD1 agrees at 9 bases. Unmatched junction bases numbered 15, after V lost 1 base and J lost 2 bases. Germline CDR1 is SGHAT and CDR2 is FQNNGV. CDR3 length: 19 residues. CDR3 sequence: CASSLGVIGGGQGTYEQYF. In nucleotides, the CDR3 is TGTGCCAGCAGCTTAGGGGTCATTGGTGGTGGACAGGGGACCTACGAGCAGTACTTC. The full variable domain, with the rest looked up from reference TRBV11-2 and TRBJ2-7, is EAGVAQSPRYKIIEKRQSVAFWCNPISGHATLYWYQQILGQGPKLLIQFQNNGVVDDSQLPKDRFSAERLKGVDSTLKIQPAKLEDSAVYLCASSLGVIGGGQGTYEQYFGPGTRLTVT.

The rearrangement links TRBV19 to TRBJ2-1; a weak D match, TRBD2 (5 bases). The CDR3 consists of 21 residues. Deletions cut 3 bases from V and 3 bases from J, with 30 bases between. Looked up from germline, CDR1 is LNHDA and CDR2 is SQIVND (reference sequence). CDR3 in DNA: TGTGCCAGTAGTATTCCTACGGCGGTAGCGAGAGAAAAAATAATCTACAATGAGCAGTTCTTC. Its protein product is CASSIPTAVAREKIIYNEQFF.

The V gene is TRBV15, the J gene TRBJ1-6; weak D call: TRBD1 (6 bases). CDR1 and CDR2 (germline): LNHNV, YYDKDF (reference sequence). The V end lost 5 bases, the J end lost 9 bases, and 14 bases lay between the germline ends. The CDR3 is 14 amino acids. CDR3 in amino acids: CATSGSYRVSPLHF. Here the CDR3 DNA reads TGTGCCACCAGCGGAAGCTACAGGGTTTCACCCCTCCACTTT.

The chain employs TRBV5-4 and TRBJ1-6; D remains unclear. Germline CDR1 reads SGHNT; CDR2 reads YYREEE (reference sequence). CDR3 length: 12 amino acids. V lost 7 bases to trimming and J lost 7 bases, with 9 bases between them. CDR3 sequence: CASGQANSPLHF. As DNA, the CDR3 is TGTGCCAGCGGGCAGGCGAATTCACCCCTCCACTTT.

The J gene is TRBJ2-3, the V gene TRBV5-1, with 11 bases identical to TRBD2. With 2 bases clipped from V and 4 bases from J, the junction kept 3 bases outside the gene matches. The CDR3 is 15 residues long. Per the germline V gene, CDR1 is SGHRS and CDR2 is YFSETQ. CDR3 DNA sequence: TGCGCCAGCAGCTTTAGCGGGAGGGCCCCAGATACGCAGTATTTT. It translates to CASSFSGRAPDTQYF.

The rearrangement uses TRBV5-8 and TRBJ1-5; unclear D gene. CDR1 is SGHTS and CDR2 is YDEGEE in the germline V gene. The CDR3 covers 15 residues. The ends were cut back, 7 bases at V and 0 bases at J, with 14 bases in the middle. The CDR3 here is CASGIAPLSNQPQHF. The DNA of the CDR3 is TGTGCCAGCGGCATAGCGCCACTTAGCAATCAGCCCCAGCATTTT.

In its sample, this clone was seen once. The chain carries TRBV18 and TRBJ2-2; 7 bases line up with TRBD1. CDR3 size: 15 residues. The V gene end was trimmed by 6 bases and the J gene end by 1 base; junction bases not matched to a gene: 5. In germline, CDR1 is KGHSH, CDR2 LQKENI. CDR3 amino acids: CASSFGTVNTGELFF. CDR3 sequence (DNA): TGTGCCAGCTCCTTCGGGACAGTGAACACCGGGGAGCTGTTTTTT.

The CDR3 sequence: CAISAGQGIFEAFF. In DNA form, the CDR3 reads TGTGCCATCAGTGCAGGACAGGGAATATTTGAAGCTTTCTTT. The chain employs TRBV10-3 and TRBJ1-1; 8 bases line up with TRBD1. CDR1 and CDR2 (germline): ENHRY, SYGVKD. CDR3 length: 14 amino acids. The trim removed 4 bases at V and 7 bases at J, leaving 8 bases unmatched.

This clone was found a few times. The chain is built from TRBV5-1 and TRBJ2-7; TRBD1 agrees at 10 bases. From germline, CDR1 is SGHRS and CDR2 YFSETQ. The CDR3 covers 13 residues. Unmatched junction bases numbered 5, after V lost 6 bases and J lost 5 bases. The CDR3 loop is CASTGTGVDEQYF. DNA for the CDR3: TGCGCCAGCACCGGGACAGGGGTAGACGAGCAGTACTTC.

The J gene is TRBJ1-4, the V gene TRBV7-2; 7 bases fit TRBD1. CDR3 length: 14 amino acids. Germline CDR1 SGHTA, CDR2 FQGNSA. Losses at the gene ends were 2 bases for V and 7 bases for J; bases not matched to a gene: 4. CDR3 sequence reads: CASSLTGTVEKLFF. The CDR3 nucleotides are TGTGCCAGCAGCTTAACCGGGACAGTTGAAAAACTGTTTTTT.

The J gene is TRBJ1-2, the V gene TRBV6-6, with D possibly matching TRBD1 (5 bases). Trimming cost V 10 bases and J 4 bases, with 13 bases left between them. CDR1 MNHNY and CDR2 SVGAGI come from the germline V gene (reference sequence). This CDR3 contains 12 residues. The CDR3 sequence is CATRGGTYGYTF. CDR3 in DNA: TGTGCCACCCGGGGGGGAACCTATGGCTACACCTTC.

This chain links TRBV6-1 with TRBJ1-6, with 8 bases fitting TRBD1. The CDR3 totals 15 residues. Looked up from germline, CDR1 is MNHNS and CDR2 is SASEGT. The trim removed 6 bases at V and 7 bases at J, leaving 8 bases unmatched. The CDR3 here is CASRQTDRENSPLHF. CDR3 nucleotides: TGTGCCAGCAGACAGACGGACAGGGAAAATTCACCCCTCCACTTT.

The chain recombines TRBV6-6 with TRBJ1-2; unclear D gene. The CDR3 is 15 amino acids. The V and J ends lost 4 bases and 5 bases respectively, with 17 bases between them. Germline loops: CDR1 MNHNY, CDR2 SVGAGI (reference sequence). The CDR3 nucleotides are TGTGCCAGCAGTTCGGGTTTAGAGGCCGGGTATGGCTACACCTTC. It translates to CASSSGLEAGYGYTF.